This T cell receptor beta chain was observed in a study of human T cells and chemical hapten exposure. Study-wide context: Sensitization used 2% DPC on approximately 2 cm by approximately 2 cm upper inner arm skin. Patch testing placed 0.01% DPC on the upper back, with readings at 6 days.

Trimming at V came to 4 bases and at J to 5 bases, leaving 9 bases not matched to a gene. This CDR3 has 15 residues. Germline V gives CDR1 SGHNT, CDR2 YYREEE (reference sequence). Noted time point: patch test 1, 2 weeks after DPC sensitization. Stated treatment: therapeutic diphenylcyclopropenone sensitization with weekly scalp DPC. This clonotype was recorded a few times. TCRdb processed the RACE reads anew with MiXCR; each CDR3 protein has one entry. The sample holds about 120,000 distinct CDR3 sequences; roughly 13% are singletons and the top ten take 0.92%. The chain joins TRBV5-4 to TRBJ2-3, with TRBD2 matching 8 bases. Specimen: whole blood, collected in connection with sensitization to the hapten diphenylcyclopropenone (DPC). This clonotype was sampled from a man aged 18 to 35 with alopecia areata. Some clones in this sample may be carry-over from other donors' samples. CDR3 DNA: TGTGCCAGCAGCCCGGGAGCGGGGGCCGTAGATACGCAGTATTTT. Encoded protein: CASSPGAGAVDTQYF.